This TCR beta chain was captured by sequencing in a study of blood T cells in healthy people across ages. A note on this clonotype: Its specificity is not known.

For the second PCR, which ran for about 7 to 11 cycles, a sample-barcoded 5' primer and a J-beta primer mix were used. One entry per CDR3 protein results from TCRdb running MiXCR on the 5' RACE reads. The sample records around 790,000 distinct CDR3 sequences, more than 40% being singletons. Each sample used at least 6.5 million PBMCs. Study-wide findings and caveats: CMV status of donors was not determined, possibly confounding expanded clonotype changes.

The CDR3 contains 14 residues. Trimming cost V 5 bases and J 0 bases, with 11 bases left between them. Germline CDR1 reads SEHNR; CDR2 reads FQNEAQ (reference sequence). This clonotype was obtained from a man in his fifties or sixties in good health. V usage is TRBV7-9 and J usage is TRBJ2-7; a possible D gene is TRBD1 (5 bases). The source material was blood. The chain's CDR3 is CASSPGHSSYEQYF. The DNA of the CDR3 is TGTGCCAGCAGCCCAGGACACTCCTCCTACGAGCAGTACTTC. The full variable domain, its missing parts supplied by reference TRBV7-9 and TRBJ2-7, is DTGVSQNPRHKITKRGQNVTFRCDPISEHNRLYWYRQTLGQGPEFLTYFQNEAQLEKSRLLSDRFSAERPKGSFSTLEIQRTEQGDSAMYLCASSPGHSSYEQYFGPGTRLTVT.